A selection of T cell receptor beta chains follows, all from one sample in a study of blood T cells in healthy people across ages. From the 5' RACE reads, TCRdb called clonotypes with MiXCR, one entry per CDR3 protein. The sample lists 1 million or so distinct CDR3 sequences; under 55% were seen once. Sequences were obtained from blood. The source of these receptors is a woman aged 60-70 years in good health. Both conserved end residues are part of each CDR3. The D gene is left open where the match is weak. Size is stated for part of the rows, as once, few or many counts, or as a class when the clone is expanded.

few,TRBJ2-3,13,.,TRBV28,CASSFTPTDTQYF,TGTGCCAGCAGTTTTACCCCCACAGATACGCAGTATTTT
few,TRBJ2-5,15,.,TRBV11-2,CASSLGLARQETQYF,TGTGCCAGCAGCTTAGGACTCGCCCGCCAAGAGACCCAGTACTTC
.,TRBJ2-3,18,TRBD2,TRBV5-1,CASSLAEKASGRTDTQYF,TGCGCCAGCAGCTTGGCCGAGAAGGCTAGCGGGCGCACAGATACGCAGTATTTT
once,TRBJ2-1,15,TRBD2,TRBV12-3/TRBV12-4,CASISLAGGPDEQFF,TGTGCCAGCATCTCCCTAGCGGGAGGGCCTGATGAGCAGTTCTTC
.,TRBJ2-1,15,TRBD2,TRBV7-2,CASSFTSGSNSEQFF,TGTGCCAGCAGCTTTACTAGCGGGAGCAATAGTGAGCAGTTCTTC
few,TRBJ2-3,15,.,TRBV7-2,CASSPSYYRTDTQYF,TGTGCCAGCAGCCCGAGCTACTACCGCACAGATACGCAGTATTTT
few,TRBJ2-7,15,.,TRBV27,CASSLGTAGFYEQYF,TGTGCCAGCAGTTTAGGTACCGCAGGGTTCTACGAGCAGTACTTC
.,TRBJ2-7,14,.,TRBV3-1,CASSQVPQPYEQYF,TGTGCCAGCAGCCAAGTACCTCAGCCCTACGAGCAGTACTTC
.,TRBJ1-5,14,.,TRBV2,CASTQGIGNQPQHF,TGTGCCAGCACCCAGGGTATTGGCAATCAGCCCCAGCATTTT
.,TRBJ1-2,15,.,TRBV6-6,CASSYTIGAKYGYTF,TGTGCCAGCAGTTACACAATCGGGGCAAAATATGGCTACACCTTC